These 17 T cell receptor beta chains originate from one sample sequenced in a study of cytomegalovirus exposure and HLA in healthy donors. Sequenced by immunoSEQ multiplex PCR; TCRdb stores in-frame clones only, minus some. The sample lists about 60,000 clones, approximately 96% occurring once. Specimen: PBMCs. The receptor set was obtained from a young man in good health and CMV-seronegative.

This rearrangement joins TRBV6-5 to TRBJ2-5; the D gene is possibly TRBD1 (6 bases). There are 11 residues in the CDR3. Germline assignment: CDR1 MNHEY and CDR2 SVGAGI. V lost 6 bases to trimming and J lost 7 bases, with 9 bases between them. The CDR3 DNA follows: TGTGCCAGCAGACAGGGATGGACCCAGTACTTC. Protein product: CASRQGWTQYF.

The chain couples TRBV19 to TRBJ1-5, with TRBD1 identical over 12 bases. V gave up 7 bases and J gave up 7 bases; unmatched junction bases: 11. Germline V gene lookup returns CDR1 LNHDA and CDR2 SQIVND (reference sequence). The CDR3 has 16 residues. CDR3 DNA: TGTGCCAGTAAGAGGGACAGGGGGCGCAGGGGGCAGCCCCAGCATTTT. Translating gives CASKRDRGRRGQPQHF.

The chain recombines TRBV21-1 with TRBJ2-1; no DNA check was done on the table's D call, TRBD2. TRBV21-1 represents a pseudogene. This CDR3 spans 13 amino acids. As DNA, the CDR3 is TGTGCCAGCAGGGGGCGGGAGAACAATGAGCAGTTCTTC. Translation gives CASRGRENNEQFF.

The chain uses TRBV6-5 and TRBJ2-7; 11 bases map to TRBD2. V dropped 0 bases and J dropped 2; count of bases not matched to a gene: 0. The CDR3 loop spans 15 amino acids. CDR1 and CDR2 (germline): MNHEY, SVGAGI. The CDR3, as DNA: TGTGCCAGCAGTTACTCGACTAGCGGGGCCTACGAGCAGTACTTC. Protein product: CASSYSTSGAYEQYF.

This chain connects TRBV4-1 to TRBJ2-7, with 11 bases identical to TRBD2. The length of the CDR3 is 16 residues. The germline CDR1 and CDR2 sequences are MGHRA and YSYEKL. The V gene end was trimmed by 1 base and the J gene end by 7 bases; junction bases not matched to a gene: 9. CDR3 in amino acids: CASSQVRLAGKPEQYF. As DNA, the CDR3 is TGCGCCAGCAGCCAAGTCCGACTAGCGGGGAAACCAGAGCAGTACTTC.

The chain employs TRBV5-6 and TRBJ2-7; 11 positions agree with TRBD1. V lost 4 bases and J lost 10; bases outside the gene matches: 7. CDR1 is SGHDT, CDR2 YYEEEE, per germline. The CDR3 is 13 residues long. Here the CDR3 reads CASSLGTGGLQYF. The CDR3 nucleotides are TGTGCCAGCAGCCTCGGGACAGGGGGGCTTCAGTACTTC.

The gene calls are TRBV5-1 and TRBJ2-2, with TRBD1 identical over 8 bases. Germline lookup yields CDR1 SGHRS and CDR2 YFSETQ. V lost 4 bases to trimming and J lost 3 bases; unmatched junction nucleotides: 5. The CDR3 is 15 residues long. Here the CDR3 DNA reads TGCGCCAGCAGCGCGGACAGGGTTGACACCGGGGAGCTGTTTTTT. Its protein is CASSADRVDTGELFF.

V gene TRBV19 combines with J gene TRBJ2-2, with a possible D match to TRBD2 (5 bases). Germline CDR1 is LNHDA and CDR2 is SQIVND (reference sequence). The CDR3 loop spans 16 amino acids. V shed 6 bases and J shed 4 bases, with 18 bases lying between them. The CDR3 DNA follows: TGTGCCAGTAGAAAAAAGGGAGCCATATTCACCGGGGAGCTGTTTTTT. Translation: CASRKKGAIFTGELFF.

The chain couples TRBV2 to TRBJ2-1; 8 bases map to TRBD2. There are 16 residues in the CDR3. Germline V gene data show CDR1 as SNHLY and CDR2 as FYNNEI. V was pared by 6 bases and J by 4 bases, with 11 bases of the junction left unmatched. The DNA for the CDR3 is TGTGCCAGCAGGCCAGGAGGGGCGGGAGGTTACAATGAGCAGTTCTTC. Encoded protein: CASRPGGAGGYNEQFF.

The rearrangement joins TRBV5-1 to TRBJ2-7; TRBD2 might be the D (6 bases). The length of the CDR3 is 16 residues. V was clipped by 2 bases and J by 5 bases, with 20 bases between them. Germline CDR1 is SGHRS and CDR2 is YFSETQ. This CDR3 reads CASSFPERVRPDEQYF. Written as DNA, the CDR3 is TGCGCCAGCAGCTTTCCCGAGCGGGTCCGCCCGGACGAGCAGTACTTC.

The chain carries TRBV7-9 and TRBJ1-2; a weak D match, TRBD1 (6 bases). The germline V and J ends were trimmed by 2 bases and 4 bases, with 11 bases remaining between them. The CDR3 extends over 14 amino acids. Germline V gene lookup returns CDR1 SEHNR and CDR2 FQNEAQ (reference sequence). CDR3 bases: TGTGCCAGCAGCTTAACAGGGACGAGCTATGGCTACACCTTC. Residues: CASSLTGTSYGYTF.

The rearrangement links TRBV28 to TRBJ2-7, with D uncertain. This CDR3 is 11 amino acids long. Per germline, CDR1 MDHEN and CDR2 SYDVKM. Trimming left V 2 bases short and J 7 bases short, with 6 bases between. CDR3 DNA: TGTGCCAGCAGTTTAGTTGAGGAGCAGTACTTC. As protein: CASSLVEEQYF. The complete variable domain, with remaining parts taken from reference TRBV28 and TRBJ2-7, reads DVKVTQSSRYLVKRTGEKVFLECVQDMDHENMFWYRQDPGLGLRLIYFSYDVKMKEKGDIPEGYSVSREKKERFSLILESASTNQTSMYLCASSLVEEQYFGPGTRLTVT.

For the CDR3, the DNA is TGTGCCAGCATCCCAGACAGGGTCAGCACTGAAGCTTTCTTT. It is translated as CASIPDRVSTEAFF. V and J are TRBV7-9 and TRBJ1-1, with 7 positions matching TRBD1. Losses at the gene ends were 7 bases for V and 4 bases for J; bases not matched to a gene: 9. The CDR3 consists of 14 residues. Germline CDR1 reads SEHNR; CDR2 reads FQNEAQ (reference sequence).

The chain joins TRBV9 to TRBJ1-1; maybe TRBD1 (5 bases). This CDR3 has 14 residues. Germline V CDR1 and CDR2: SGDLS, YYNGEE. The V and J ends lost 0 bases and 7 bases respectively, with 13 bases between them. CDR3 sequence: CASSVALGGSEAFF. CDR3 bases: TGTGCCAGCAGCGTAGCTCTTGGGGGGAGTGAAGCTTTCTTT.

The gene calls are TRBV28 and TRBJ1-5; D is ambiguous. Germline CDR1 and CDR2: MDHEN and SYDVKM. V lost 5 bases to trimming and J lost 3 bases, with 8 bases between them. The CDR3 consists of 13 residues. The CDR3 region has the DNA TGTGCCAGCAGTATCGAGAACAATCAGCCCCAGCATTTT. Amino acid sequence: CASSIENNQPQHF.

This clone was detected only once. The chain carries TRBV7-2 and TRBJ1-1; possible D gene TRBD1, 5 bases. Germline V CDR1 and CDR2: SGHTA, FQGNSA. The CDR3 totals 15 residues. Trimming removed 4 bases at V and 4 bases at J, with 16 bases between. The CDR3 DNA is TGTGCCAGCAGCTACCCCTCTGCGACAGCCACTGAAGCTTTCTTT. Its translation is CASSYPSATATEAFF.

The chain is built from TRBV7-8 and TRBJ2-2, with 7 bases matching TRBD2. CDR3 size: 17 residues. The germline V gene encodes CDR1 SGHVS and CDR2 FQNEAQ. V lost 2 bases, J lost 0 bases, and 6 bases stayed unmatched. The chain's CDR3 is CASSLRDGGANTGELFF. Here the CDR3 DNA reads TGTGCCAGCAGCTTACGGGATGGGGGGGCGAACACCGGGGAGCTGTTTTTT.